Below are 25 T cell receptor beta chains sequenced from a single sample in a study of blood T cell repertoires in COVID-19. Sequencing was performed with immunoSEQ multiplex PCR; in TCRdb, only in-frame clones are kept and a portion is missing. In the table there are tens of thousands of clones, around 86% of which are singletons. Sequenced: peripheral blood. The origin of the receptors is a human donor with acute or convalescent COVID-19. The donor label of this sample is uncertain.

In this sample, this clone turned up once. The chain couples TRBV7-8 to TRBJ2-3; D might be TRBD2 (5 bases). The ends were cut back, 1 base at V and 5 bases at J, with 13 bases in the middle. CDR3 length equals 15 residues. CDR1 is SGHVS and CDR2 is FQNEAQ in the germline V gene. The CDR3 nucleotides are TGTGCCAGCAGCTTAGATGAGGGATCTCTAGATACGCAGTATTTT. Amino acids: CASSLDEGSLDTQYF.

The chain recombines TRBV7-2 with TRBJ1-1; TRBD1 agrees at 10 bases. This CDR3 has 15 residues. With V trimmed by 7 bases and J by 3 bases, 8 bases remained unmatched. Per germline, CDR1 SGHTA and CDR2 FQGNSA. The CDR3 DNA is TGTGCCAGCACTTCTCCGGACAGGGGGGACACTGAAGCTTTCTTT. Protein product: CASTSPDRGDTEAFF.

J is TRBJ1-2 and V is TRBV7-8, with D tentatively TRBD1 (5 bases). The V end lost 0 bases, the J end lost 6 bases, and 11 bases lay between the germline ends. The CDR3 consists of 14 residues. Per germline, CDR1 SGHVS and CDR2 FQNEAQ. CDR3 nucleotides: TGTGCCAGCAGCTTAGCGGGTACAGGCCATGGCTACACCTTC. This codes for CASSLAGTGHGYTF.

The chain has TRBV29-1 and TRBJ2-5, with 7 bases that match TRBD1. The J segment lost 2 bases and the V segment lost 6 bases, leaving 9 bases of the junction unmatched. From germline, CDR1 is SQVTM and CDR2 ANQGSEA. The CDR3 is 14 residues long. The CDR3 loop is CSVRSAGGQETQYF. For the CDR3, the DNA is TGCAGCGTCCGTTCGGCAGGGGGACAAGAGACCCAGTACTTC. Using reference TRBV29-1 and TRBJ2-5 for the parts outside the CDR3, the full variable domain is SAVISQKPSRDICQRGTSLTIQCQVDSQVTMMFWYRQQPGQSLTLIATANQGSEATYESGFVIDKFPISRPNLTFSTLTVSNMSPEDSSIYLCSVRSAGGQETQYFGPGTRLLVL.

On this clone: Different DNA sequences within this sample yield the same CDR3. The rearrangement joins TRBV28 to TRBJ1-2; TRBD1 aligns across 8 bases. This CDR3 is built from 13 residues. Looked up from germline, CDR1 is MDHEN and CDR2 is SYDVKM. J was trimmed by 3 bases and V by 4 bases; bases with no gene match: 1. CDR3 nucleotides: TGTGCCAGCAGTTCGGGACAGGACTATGGCTACACCTTC. Protein: CASSSGQDYGYTF.

The CDR3 nucleotides read TGTGCCAGCAGTGAAGATAGTGCACAGCCGATCTATGGCTACACCTTC. This codes for CASSEDSAQPIYGYTF. The chain employs TRBV2 and TRBJ1-2, with D unresolved. The germline V gene encodes CDR1 SNHLY and CDR2 FYNNEI. The V end was cut by 1 base, the J end by 4 bases, with 16 bases between. This CDR3 region has 16 residues.

The V gene is TRBV3-1 (or the pseudogene TRBV3-2), the J gene TRBJ2-5, with 8 bases aligning to TRBD2. The CDR3 is 15 amino acids. V trimming: 3 bases; J trimming: 2 bases; junction bases outside the gene matches: 5. The germline V gene has CDR1 LGHDT and CDR2 YNNKEL (reference sequence). The CDR3: CASSQPGLGQETQYF. Here the CDR3 DNA reads TGTGCCAGCAGCCAGCCGGGACTAGGTCAAGAGACCCAGTACTTC.

This clone was seen at least ten times. This CDR3 reads CASSGQYRGANTGELFF. The CDR3 nucleotides read TGTGCCAGCAGCGGCCAATACAGGGGCGCGAACACCGGGGAGCTGTTTTTT. V usage is TRBV5-4 and J usage is TRBJ2-2; 7 bases are a match to TRBD1. The length of the CDR3 is 17 residues. Losses at the gene ends were 4 bases for V and 0 bases for J; bases not matched to a gene: 9. The germline CDR1 and CDR2 sequences are SGHNT and YYREEE (reference sequence). Full variable domain (missing parts from reference TRBV5-4 and TRBJ2-2): ETGVTQSPTHLIKTRGQQVTLRCSSQSGHNTVSWYQQALGQGPQFIFQYYREEENGRGNFPPRFSGLQFPNYSSELNVNALELDDSALYLCASSGQYRGANTGELFFGEGSRLTVL.

The CDR3 is CASSQSHTKNTEAFF. For the CDR3, the DNA is TGTGCCAGCAGCCAATCACATACTAAGAACACTGAAGCTTTCTTT. The chain has TRBV14 and TRBJ1-1; D unresolved. This CDR3 spans 15 amino acids. The V gene's germline CDR1 is SGHDN and CDR2 FVKESK. Trimming removed 2 bases at V and 1 base at J, with 11 bases between.

The chain recombines TRBV28 with TRBJ2-1; 10 bases fit TRBD2. Germline values: CDR1 MDHEN, CDR2 SYDVKM. Trimming at V came to 7 bases and at J to 8 bases, leaving 11 bases not matched to a gene. This CDR3 region has 15 residues. CDR3 region: CASKSNSGGWDEQFF. Here the CDR3 DNA reads TGTGCCAGCAAATCGAATAGCGGGGGGTGGGATGAGCAGTTCTTC.

CDR3: CASSSFDEQFF. DNA for the CDR3: TGTGCCAGCAGCTCCTTCGATGAGCAGTTCTTC. The chain recombines TRBV7-9 with TRBJ2-1; D remains unclear. CDR3 size: 11 residues. V was clipped by 4 bases and J by 8 bases, with 6 bases between them. The germline gives CDR1 SEHNR, CDR2 FQNEAQ (reference sequence).

The chain links TRBV4-3 to TRBJ2-2; no reliable D call. The length of the CDR3 is 15 residues. Germline assignment: CDR1 LGHNA and CDR2 YSLEER. Trimming stripped 0 bases from V and 3 bases from J, with 8 bases between. The CDR3 spells CASSQDSLYTGELFF. The CDR3 bases are TGCGCCAGCAGCCAAGATAGTTTATACACCGGGGAGCTGTTTTTT.

The chain has TRBV28 and TRBJ1-5, with D unclear. This CDR3 region has 13 residues. Germline lookup yields CDR1 MDHEN and CDR2 SYDVKM. V lost 2 bases and J 4 bases, leaving 6 bases between the germline ends. The DNA of the CDR3 is TGTGCCAGCAGTTTAATCGGGAATCAGCCCCAGCATTTT. This encodes CASSLIGNQPQHF.

To note about this clone: Additional DNA sequences in this sample encode the identical CDR3. The chain links TRBV7-6 to TRBJ2-1, with D perhaps TRBD1 (7 bases). In germline, CDR1 is SGHVS, CDR2 FNYEAQ. With 1 base removed from V and 6 bases from J, the gap between germline ends came to 16 bases. The CDR3 extends over 16 amino acids. CDR3 bases: TGTGCCAGCAGCTTAGGGCCCCAGGGGGGTCTCAATGAGCAGTTCTTC. Its protein product is CASSLGPQGGLNEQFF. The whole variable domain, remainder taken from reference TRBV7-6 and TRBJ2-1, is GAGVSQSPRYKVTKRGQDVALRCDPISGHVSLYWYRQALGQGPEFLTYFNYEAQQDKSGLPNDRFSAERPEGSISTLTIQRTEQRDSAMYRCASSLGPQGGLNEQFFGPGTRLTVL.

The rearrangement links TRBV7-6 to TRBJ2-2; 14 bases agree with TRBD2. The CDR3 totals 17 residues. Germline CDR1 SGHVS, CDR2 FNYEAQ. Unmatched junction bases numbered 9, after V lost 5 bases and J lost 7 bases. This chain's CDR3 is CASSKGLAGARSGELFF. The CDR3 bases are TGTGCCAGCAGCAAGGGACTAGCGGGAGCACGAAGCGGGGAGCTGTTTTTT.

This chain connects TRBV11-2 to TRBJ1-1; D is possibly TRBD1 (5 bases). CDR3 length: 14 residues. Germline loops: CDR1 SGHAT, CDR2 FQNNGV. V was shortened by 0 bases and J by 8 bases, with 13 bases between the two germline ends. The CDR3 region is CASSLDLGRGEAFF. The CDR3 DNA follows: TGTGCCAGCAGCTTAGATCTAGGTCGGGGGGAAGCTTTCTTT.

The J gene is TRBJ1-5, the V gene TRBV12-3 or TRBV12-4; weak D call: TRBD1 (5 bases). The length of the CDR3 is 13 residues. V lost 6 bases, J lost 2 bases, and 8 bases lay in between. The CDR3 sequence is CASRGGGNQPQHF. CDR3 DNA: TGTGCCAGCAGAGGAGGGGGCAATCAGCCCCAGCATTTT.

The chain is built from TRBV6-6 and TRBJ2-2; TRBD1 matches at 7 bases. Germline V lookup: CDR1 MNHNY, CDR2 SVGAGI (reference sequence). V dropped 4 bases and J dropped 0; count of bases not matched to a gene: 5. The CDR3 covers 16 residues. The CDR3 is CASSSPGQSNTGELFF. DNA of the CDR3: TGTGCCAGCAGTTCCCCGGGACAGTCGAACACCGGGGAGCTGTTTTTT.

This clone was counted a few times. This chain joins TRBV19 and TRBJ1-1; TRBD1 aligns across 7 bases. J was trimmed by 1 base and V by 9 bases; bases with no gene match: 8. The CDR3 extends over 14 amino acids. Germline V gives CDR1 LNHDA, CDR2 SQIVND (reference sequence). The CDR3 spells CASLTGAANTEAFF. The CDR3 DNA sequence: TGTGCCAGCCTTACAGGGGCAGCGAACACTGAAGCTTTCTTT. Looking up the rest from reference TRBV19 and TRBJ1-1 gives the full variable domain: DGGITQSPKYLFRKEGQNVTLSCEQNLNHDAMYWYRQDPGQGLRLIYYSQIVNDFQKGDIAEGYSVSREKKESFPLTVTSAQKNPTAFYLCASLTGAANTEAFFGQGTRLTVV.

V usage is TRBV7-9 and J usage is TRBJ2-2, with TRBD1 identical over 10 bases. This CDR3 is 16 amino acids long. V dropped 5 bases and J dropped 7; count of bases not matched to a gene: 10. Per the germline V gene, CDR1 is SEHNR and CDR2 is FQNEAQ (reference sequence). As DNA, the CDR3 is TGTGCCAGCAGCAAACGGACAGGGGGGTATATCGGGGAGCTGTTTTTT. Protein sequence: CASSKRTGGYIGELFF.

V is TRBV7-2 and J is TRBJ1-2, with a tentative D call TRBD1 (6 bases). Trimming removed 5 bases at V and 4 bases at J, with 14 bases between. This CDR3 has 14 amino acids. Germline V gives CDR1 SGHTA, CDR2 FQGNSA. CDR3 sequence reads: CASSPGQTIYGYTF. The CDR3 bases are TGTGCCAGCAGCCCAGGACAGACCATCTATGGCTACACCTTC.

The gene calls are TRBV6-2 or TRBV6-3 and TRBJ1-4; D unclear. This CDR3 is built from 16 residues. Germline V CDR1 and CDR2: MNHEY, SVGEGT. V shed 0 bases and J shed 8 bases, with 16 bases lying between them. CDR3 nucleotides: TGTGCCAGCAGTTACTCGAACGCAGGCGATAGAGAAAAACTGTTTTTT. Its protein is CASSYSNAGDREKLFF.

The V call is TRBV6-1, the J call TRBJ1-2, with D unresolved. Deletions cut 3 bases from V and 12 bases from J, with 14 bases between. CDR3 length equals 12 residues. Germline-derived CDR1 and CDR2 are MNHNS and SASEGT. CDR3 in amino acids: CASSDNLESHTF. The CDR3 DNA reads TGTGCCAGCAGTGATAATCTCGAGAGCCACACCTTC.

V and J are TRBV18 and TRBJ1-2; TRBD1 matches at 7 bases. The CDR3 spans 16 residues. Germline-derived CDR1 and CDR2 are KGHSH and LQKENI. V was pared by 2 bases and J by 2 bases, with 8 bases of the junction left unmatched. The CDR3 loop reads CASSPTPTGFNYGYTF. CDR3 coding DNA: TGTGCCAGCTCACCAACCCCGACAGGGTTCAACTATGGCTACACCTTC. The entire variable domain, with the rest obtained from reference TRBV18 and TRBJ1-2, is as follows: NAGVMQNPRHLVRRRGQEARLRCSPMKGHSHVYWYRQLPEEGLKFMVYLQKENIIDESGMPKERFSAEFPKEGPSILRIQQVVRGDSAAYFCASSPTPTGFNYGYTFGSGTRLTVV.

This clone was recorded a few times. CDR3 DNA: TGTGCCAGCAGTGACAGTGTGAGACAGGGTCAGAGTGGCTACACCTTC. It translates to CASSDSVRQGQSGYTF. This sequence joins TRBV2 and TRBJ1-2; TRBD1 matches at 7 bases. The CDR3 loop spans 16 amino acids. The germline V gene has CDR1 SNHLY and CDR2 FYNNEI. V shed 3 bases, J shed 7 bases, and the junction held 14 bases outside the gene matches.